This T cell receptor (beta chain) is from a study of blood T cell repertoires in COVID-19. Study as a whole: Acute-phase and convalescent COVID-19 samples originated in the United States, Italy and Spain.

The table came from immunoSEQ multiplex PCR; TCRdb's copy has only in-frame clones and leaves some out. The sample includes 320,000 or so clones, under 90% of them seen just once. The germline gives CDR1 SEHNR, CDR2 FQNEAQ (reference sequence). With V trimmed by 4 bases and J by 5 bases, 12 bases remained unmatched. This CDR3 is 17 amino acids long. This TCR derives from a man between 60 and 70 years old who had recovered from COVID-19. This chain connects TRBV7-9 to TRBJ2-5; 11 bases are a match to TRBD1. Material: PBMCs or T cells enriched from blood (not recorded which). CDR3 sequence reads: CASSSGTGGLRGETQYF. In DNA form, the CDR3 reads TGTGCCAGCAGCTCCGGGACAGGGGGATTAAGGGGGGAGACCCAGTACTTC.